The T cell receptor (beta chain) under discussion was sequenced for a study of shared clonotypes between healthy human individuals. Findings and limits, study-wide: The study sampled only blood, and tissue repertoires likely differ.

Note on this clone: Its antigen is as yet unknown.

This CDR3 is built from 15 residues. Deletions cut 7 bases from V and 6 bases from J, with 20 bases between. CDR1 PRHDT and CDR2 FYEKMQ come from the germline V gene (reference sequence). The data were produced by immunoSEQ multiplex PCR, yet TCRdb's version contains in-frame clones alone and is incomplete. The sample yields some 2.1 million clones, 85% to 95% seen once. The TCR originated in a young man in good health. The sample consisted of naive CD4+ T cells sorted from blood. Regarding subset: CD45RA+ positively selected. The chain combines TRBV13 with TRBJ2-3; D is uncertain. The CDR3 DNA is TGTGCCAGCACCCCCCGAGGTTCAGCGCTCGATACGCAGTATTTT. This translates into CASTPRGSALDTQYF.